This is a list of T cell receptor beta chains from one sample in a study of beta chain features in type 1 diabetes. Data came from immunoSEQ multiplex PCR; TCRdb stores just in-frame clones and leaves some out. The sample has more than 550,000 clones, around an eighth seen once. The sequenced sample consisted of naive CD4+ T cells from blood. The receptor set was obtained from a man between 18 and 29 years old with type 1 diabetes. The CDR3 runs from the conserved cysteine through the conserved F or W. The order of the fields is clone size, D gene, V gene, J gene, CDR3 DNA, CDR3 protein. A D gene is named only where the DNA matches it firmly. Expanded clones get a size class; other rows say once, few or many, or leave the size out.

>.|.|TRBV7-2|TRBJ2-1
TGTGCCAGCAGCTTAGGCCCCCAGGCCTACAATGAGCAGTTCTTC
CASSLGPQAYNEQFF
>few|.|TRBV6-5|TRBJ2-1
TGTGCCAGCAGTAGACAGGTTAGGAATGGGAATGAGCAGTTCTTC
CASSRQVRNGNEQFF
>.|.|TRBV7-9|TRBJ2-7
TGTGCCACCCCGACAGGCGACTCCTACGAGCAGTACTTC
CATPTGDSYEQYF
>few|.|TRBV7-2|TRBJ1-2
TGTGCCAGCAGCTTAGGGGGCCCGCCTAACTATGGCTACACCTTC
CASSLGGPPNYGYTF
>few|.|TRBV4-2|TRBJ2-1
TGTGCCAGCAGCCAGCAGGCTAGCGCCACGGCCTACAATGAGCAGTTCTTC
CASSQQASATAYNEQFF
>few|TRBD1|TRBV2|TRBJ1-1
TGTGCCAGCAGCCCGACAGGGCCCACTGAAGCTTTCTTT
CASSPTGPTEAFF
>.|.|TRBV5-1|TRBJ2-3
TGCGCCAGCAGCTCCTTGGGGACAGATACGCAGTATTTT
CASSSLGTDTQYF
>.|.|TRBV7-9|TRBJ1-3
TGTGCCAGCAGCCGGACCGCGGGAAACACCATATATTTT
CASSRTAGNTIYF
>few|.|TRBV4-3|TRBJ2-2
TGCGCCAGCAGCCAAGTGTCGAACACCGGGGAGCTGTTTTTT
CASSQVSNTGELFF
>.|.|TRBV7-2|TRBJ2-5
TGTGCCAGCAGCTCAACTAGACAAATCCACTTC
CASSSTRQIHF
>.|.|TRBV11-3|TRBJ2-1
TGTGCCAGCAGCGCAACGGAGTACAATGAGCAGTTCTTC
CASSATEYNEQFF
>.|.|TRBV18|TRBJ2-2
TGTGCCAGCTCACCTCGGACCGGCGACACCGGGGAGCTGTTTTTT
CASSPRTGDTGELFF
>few|.|TRBV29-1|TRBJ2-3
TGCAGCGTTGACGGAAATAAGGGGGATACGCAGTATTTT
CSVDGNKGDTQYF
>few|TRBD1|TRBV7-9|TRBJ1-4
TGTGCCAGCAGCCTACAGGGGGCGGGTGAAAAACTGTTTTTT
CASSLQGAGEKLFF
>.|.|TRBV28|TRBJ2-7
TGTGCCAGCAGTTTGGGCAGCCCCTACGAGCAGTACTTC
CASSLGSPYEQYF
>.|.|TRBV12-5|TRBJ1-2
TGTGCTAGTGGCTTTGGGGAGACACCTCTTTATGGCTACACCTTC
CASGFGETPLYGYTF
>few|.|TRBV10-2|TRBJ1-1
TGCGCCAGCAGTGAACGGGTAGACACTGAAGCTTTCTTT
CASSERVDTEAFF
>few|.|TRBV29-1|TRBJ2-1
TGCAGCGTTGGGGGCCTACTTACCTACAATGAGCAGTTCTTC
CSVGGLLTYNEQFF
>.|TRBD2|TRBV18|TRBJ2-7
TGTGCCAGCTCCTTCAGTGGGGCAGCGGGAGATGGGATATACGAGCAGTACTTC
CASSFSGAAGDGIYEQYF
>.|TRBD1|TRBV2|TRBJ1-2
TGTGCCAGCTCCCGACAGGGGCGATTCTATGGCTACACCTTC
CASSRQGRFYGYTF
>.|TRBD1|TRBV9|TRBJ1-1
TGTGCCAGCAGCGTAATACAGGGGGGCACTGAAGCTTTCTTT
CASSVIQGGTEAFF
>.|.|TRBV6-6|TRBJ2-7
TGTGCCAGCAGCCAACAAGGGGGAGCCCACTACGAGCAGTACTTC
CASSQQGGAHYEQYF
>.|.|TRBV30|TRBJ1-6
TGTGCCTGGACCGGGGCCAGCACAAATTCACCCCTCCACTTT
CAWTGASTNSPLHF
>.|TRBD1|TRBV7-8|TRBJ2-7
TGTGCCAGCAGTCCGATGGACAGGCTCTACGAGCAGTACTTC
CASSPMDRLYEQYF
>few|.|TRBV9|TRBJ2-1
TGTGCCAGCAGTTCGAAGGGGGGGTCGAACAATGAGCAGTTCTTC
CASSSKGGSNNEQFF
>.|.|TRBV28|TRBJ2-7
TGTGCCAGCAGCTTAAGAGGGGGCTACGAGCAGTACTTC
CASSLRGGYEQYF
>few|TRBD1|TRBV2|TRBJ2-7
TGTGCCAGCAGTGATAGGCAGGGGGCAGACGAGCAGTACTTC
CASSDRQGADEQYF
>few|TRBD2|TRBV25-1|TRBJ2-5
TGTGCCAGCGCGCGAAGCGGGGGGCAAGAGACCCAGTACTTC
CASARSGGQETQYF